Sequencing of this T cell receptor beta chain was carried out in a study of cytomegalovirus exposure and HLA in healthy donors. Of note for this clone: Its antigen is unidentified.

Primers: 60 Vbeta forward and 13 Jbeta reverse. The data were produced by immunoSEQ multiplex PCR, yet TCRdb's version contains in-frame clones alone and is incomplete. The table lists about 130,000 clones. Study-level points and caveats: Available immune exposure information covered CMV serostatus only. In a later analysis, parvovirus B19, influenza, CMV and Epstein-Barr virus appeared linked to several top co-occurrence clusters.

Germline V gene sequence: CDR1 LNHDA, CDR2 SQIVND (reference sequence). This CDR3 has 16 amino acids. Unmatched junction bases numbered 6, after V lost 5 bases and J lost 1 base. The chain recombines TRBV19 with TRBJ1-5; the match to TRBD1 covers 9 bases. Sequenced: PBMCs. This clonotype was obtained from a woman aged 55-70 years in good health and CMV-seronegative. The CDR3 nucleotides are TGTGCCAGTAGTGACCAGGGACAGGGAAGCAATCAGCCCCAGCATTTT. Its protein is CASSDQGQGSNQPQHF.